These T cell receptor beta chains were read from a single sample in a study of T cell responses to AZD1222 COVID-19 vaccine. TCRdb keeps only in-frame clones here, not all; method: immunoSEQ multiplex PCR. The repertoire holds 180,000 or so clones, with roughly 92% as singletons. This specimen consisted of peripheral blood, obtained on day 0 of AZD1222 vaccination. Receptor source: an adult in good health. The CDR3 runs from the conserved cysteine through the conserved F or W. A D gene is named only where the DNA matches it firmly. Rows give clone size only sometimes, using once, few, many, or a class for an expanded clone.

NA	TRBV29-1	TRBJ1-1	NA	CSVDYATNPEAFF	TGCAGCGTTGACTACGCAACGAACCCTGAAGCTTTCTTT
NA	TRBV4-1	TRBJ1-2	NA	CASSQENSLYGYTF	TGCGCCAGCAGCCAAGAAAACTCTCTCTACGGCTACACCTTC
TRBD1	TRBV19	TRBJ2-2	NA	CASKRYGTGDTGELFF	TGTGCCAGTAAGAGGTATGGGACAGGGGACACCGGGGAGCTGTTTTTT
TRBD1	TRBV4-1	TRBJ1-2	once	CASSRYLDRGDYGYTF	TGCGCCAGCAGCCGCTACCTAGACAGGGGGGACTATGGCTACACCTTC
TRBD1	TRBV28	TRBJ1-2	NA	CASSSHRGGYTF	TGTGCCAGCAGTTCCCACAGGGGTGGCTACACCTTC
TRBD1	TRBV6-6	TRBJ1-3	NA	CASSRTSTGTTGNTIYF	TGTGCCAGCAGTCGCACCTCGACAGGGACTACTGGAAACACCATATATTTT
NA	TRBV28	TRBJ2-5	NA	CASSPHWGREETQYF	TGTGCCAGCAGTCCCCACTGGGGCAGGGAAGAGACCCAGTACTTC
NA	TRBV28	TRBJ1-2	NA	CASAAAQGQANYGYTF	TGTGCCAGTGCTGCCGCCCAGGGCCAAGCTAACTATGGCTACACCTTC
NA	TRBV7-2	TRBJ1-1	NA	CASSLIERTEAFF	TGTGCCAGCAGCTTAATTGAGCGAACTGAAGCTTTCTTT
TRBD1	TRBV11-2	TRBJ1-2	NA	CASSPLWRDSHGYTF	TGTGCCAGCAGCCCTCTTTGGCGGGACAGTCACGGCTACACCTTC
NA	TRBV7-9	TRBJ1-2	NA	CASSFSGTVAYGYTF	TGTGCCAGCAGCTTCTCCGGGACCGTCGCCTATGGCTACACCTTC
NA	TRBV5-1	TRBJ1-1	NA	CASSPSEGWSEAFF	TGCGCCAGCAGCCCCTCAGAGGGTTGGTCTGAAGCTTTCTTT
NA	TRBV20-1	TRBJ2-1	NA	CSARGDNEQFF	TGCAGTGCTAGAGGCGACAATGAGCAGTTCTTC